What follows are 22 T cell receptor beta chains derived from one specimen sequenced in a study of human T cells and chemical hapten exposure (dated by TCRdb to about 2021). Libraries were made using RACE. Sequencing relied on a NextSeq 500. TCRdb reworked the public reads: Q25 trimming with fastp, MiXCR clone assembly, productive beta chains retained. One record per CDR3 amino acid sequence lists the most common genes and DNA. The sample includes some 300,000 distinct CDR3 sequences, with around 5.5% observed a single time. The ten largest clones capture more than 8% of the sample. The label giving this sample's time point can be read as: pre-sensitization, week 0. The sample's treatment or condition, from its label and the paper: therapeutic diphenylcyclopropenone sensitization with weekly scalp DPC. The starting material was whole blood, obtained in connection with sensitization to the hapten diphenylcyclopropenone (DPC). All receptors derive from a woman younger than 30 with alopecia areata. Some clones in this sample may be carry-over from other donors' samples.

This sequence joins TRBV19 and TRBJ2-7, with a possible D match to TRBD2 (6 bases). V gave up 7 bases and J gave up 5 bases, with 12 bases separating them. Germline CDR1 reads LNHDA; CDR2 reads SQIVND (reference sequence). CDR3 length: 12 amino acids. CDR3 sequence reads: CASTGGGHEQYF. The CDR3, as DNA: TGTGCCAGTACCGGAGGAGGGCACGAGCAGTACTTC.

The sample holds many counts of this clonotype. The chain uses TRBV10-2 and TRBJ2-6; D unresolved. The ends were cut back, 2 bases at V and 2 bases at J, with 1 base in the middle. This CDR3 is built from 13 residues. Germline CDR1 and CDR2: WSHSY and SAAADI. The CDR3 coding sequence is TGCGCCAGCAGTGAGGCTGGGGCCAACGTCCTGACTTTC. Amino acid sequence: CASSEAGANVLTF.

The sample holds a few counts of this clonotype. The rearrangement links TRBV12-3 or TRBV12-4 to TRBJ2-6; D perhaps matches TRBD1 (5 bases). CDR3 size: 15 residues. Trimming pared 6 bases from V and 2 bases from J, leaving 11 bases between. The CDR3 coding sequence is TGTGCCAGCAGGGGGCAGGCGGCTGGGGCCAACGTCCTGACTTTC. Amino acids: CASRGQAAGANVLTF.

This clonotype was counted a few times. This chain joins TRBV4-1 and TRBJ1-1; D is unclear. V was trimmed by 3 bases and J by 4 bases, leaving 15 bases between them. Germline loops: CDR1 MGHRA, CDR2 YSYEKL. This CDR3 contains 15 residues. As DNA, the CDR3 is TGCGCCAGCAGCCAGACCCCGAGGGAAGCCACTGAAGCTTTCTTT. Amino acid sequence: CASSQTPREATEAFF.

This clonotype was recorded many times. The chain has TRBV20-1 and TRBJ2-1; D tentatively fits TRBD1 or TRBD2 (5 bases each). Germline CDR1 is DFQATT and CDR2 is SNEGSKA (reference sequence). V gave up 5 bases and J gave up 5 bases, with 19 bases separating them. CDR3 size: 15 residues. The CDR3 DNA reads as TGCAGTGCTCGTATTATGGGGACGGACCACAATGAGCAGTTCTTC. Encoded protein: CSARIMGTDHNEQFF.

This clonotype was counted between two and nine times. In DNA form, the CDR3 reads TGTGCCAGCAGTCCGGACTTACATTTGCCCTACGAGCAGTACTTC. Protein product: CASSPDLHLPYEQYF. The genes are TRBV12-3 or TRBV12-4 and TRBJ2-7; weak D call: TRBD2 (5 bases). CDR3 length equals 15 residues. The ends were cut back, 5 bases at V and 2 bases at J, with 16 bases in the middle.

This clonotype was detected a few times. This chain connects TRBV5-5 to TRBJ1-1; D gene ambiguous. There are 15 residues in the CDR3. Between the trimmed V and J ends, which lost 3 bases and 1 base, there was a span of 13 bases. Looked up from germline, CDR1 is SGHKS and CDR2 is YYEKEE (reference sequence). DNA of the CDR3: TGTGCCAGCAGCTCGGAACCAGACGGGAACACTGAAGCTTTCTTT. Translated: CASSSEPDGNTEAFF.

This clonotype was seen more than once but under ten times. The chain is built from TRBV28 and TRBJ2-7; possible D gene TRBD2, 6 bases. The CDR3 is 13 amino acids. V was clipped by 10 bases and J by 0 bases, with 13 bases between them. CDR1 is MDHEN and CDR2 is SYDVKM in the germline V gene. This CDR3 reads CATSGLSSYEQYF. DNA for the CDR3: TGTGCCACCAGCGGGCTGAGCTCCTACGAGCAGTACTTC.

This clonotype has ten or more counts. The V and J genes are TRBV5-6 and TRBJ1-1; no reliable D call. The CDR3 is made up of 12 amino acids. Germline V gene lookup returns CDR1 SGHDT and CDR2 YYEEEE. Trimming removed 2 bases at V and 4 bases at J, with 6 bases between. This chain's CDR3 is CASSFLPTEAFF. DNA of the CDR3: TGTGCCAGCAGCTTTCTGCCCACTGAAGCTTTCTTT. The complete variable domain, with remaining parts taken from reference TRBV5-6 and TRBJ1-1, reads DAGVTQSPTHLIKTRGQQVTLRCSPKSGHDTVSWYQQALGQGPQFIFQYYEEEERQRGNFPDRFSGHQFPNYSSELNVNALLLGDSALYLCASSFLPTEAFFGQGTRLTVV.

This clonotype occurred a few times. The gene calls are TRBV12-3 or TRBV12-4 and TRBJ1-6; maybe TRBD1 (5 bases). V lost 3 bases, J lost 8 bases, and 14 bases lay in between. The CDR3 is 15 amino acids. Here the CDR3 DNA reads TGTGCCAGCAGTTTGGGCCAGGGACGTTATTCACCCCTCCACTTT. The encoded protein is CASSLGQGRYSPLHF.

Turning to this clonotype: One junction end disagrees with the germline gene, perhaps due to a read error. This chain links TRBV2 with TRBJ1-1; tentatively, D is TRBD1 (5 bases). In germline, CDR1 is SNHLY, CDR2 FYNNEI. This CDR3 has 9 residues. CDR3 nucleotide sequence: TGTGCCAGCAAACAGGACTTGGTCTTT. It codes for CASKQDLVF.

This clonotype was seen at least ten times. The V gene is TRBV20-1, the J gene TRBJ1-2; a possible D gene is TRBD1 (6 bases). The CDR3 is made up of 15 amino acids. V shed 3 bases and J shed 2 bases, with 16 bases lying between them. The germline V gene encodes CDR1 DFQATT and CDR2 SNEGSKA (reference sequence). CDR3 protein: CSARKTGKTNYGYTF. DNA of the CDR3: TGCAGTGCTAGGAAAACAGGGAAAACCAACTATGGCTACACCTTC.

This clonotype was seen at least ten times. V usage is TRBV4-3 and J usage is TRBJ2-3; the match to TRBD2 covers 7 bases. Germline V gene data show CDR1 as LGHNA and CDR2 as YSLEER. V gave up 0 bases and J gave up 4 bases; unmatched junction bases: 4. The CDR3 is 15 residues long. CDR3 DNA sequence: TGCGCCAGCAGCCAAGATCGTCTAGCGGCAGATACGCAGTATTTT. It is translated as CASSQDRLAADTQYF.

Many counts were recorded for this clonotype. The rearrangement uses TRBV4-3 and TRBJ1-6, with D uncertain. CDR3 size: 16 residues. The V end lost 1 base, the J end lost 0 bases, and 7 bases lay between the germline ends. Germline CDR1 reads LGHNA; CDR2 reads YSLEER. The CDR3 DNA reads as TGCGCCAGCAGCCAAGCCGGAAGCTCCTATAATTCACCCCTCCACTTT. Translation: CASSQAGSSYNSPLHF.

There are many counts of this clonotype. The chain joins TRBV4-3 to TRBJ1-4; the D is unclear. Deletions cut 11 bases from V and 5 bases from J, with 9 bases between. CDR1 and CDR2 (germline): LGHNA, YSLEER. CDR3 length: 11 residues. The CDR3 nucleotides read TGCGCCGAGTTGGTGAATGAAAAACTGTTTTTT. It yields the protein CAELVNEKLFF.

This clonotype was detected only a few times. V and J are TRBV7-2 and TRBJ2-1, with 7 bases aligning to TRBD2. Germline trimming cut 1 base from V and 5 bases from J; bases unmatched to any gene: 11. This CDR3 region has 17 residues. Germline CDR1 SGHTA, CDR2 FQGNSA. CDR3 sequence reads: CASSLVSRTSLDNEQFF. The CDR3 DNA reads TGTGCCAGCAGCTTAGTTTCCCGGACTAGTCTCGACAATGAGCAGTTCTTC. Drawing the rest from reference TRBV7-2 and TRBJ2-1, the complete variable domain is GAGVSQSPSNKVTEKGKDVELRCDPISGHTALYWYRQSLGQGLEFLIYFQGNSAPDKSGLPSDRFSAERTGGSVSTLTIQRTQQEDSAVYLCASSLVSRTSLDNEQFFGPGTRLTVL.

This clonotype was seen a few times. V gene TRBV19 combines with J gene TRBJ2-4, with D uncertain. Germline V gene lookup returns CDR1 LNHDA and CDR2 SQIVND (reference sequence). There are 15 residues in the CDR3. V was trimmed by 3 bases and J by 3 bases, leaving 12 bases between them. CDR3 residues: CASSIGQILKNIQYF. The CDR3 region has the DNA TGTGCCAGTAGTATCGGGCAGATCCTCAAAAACATTCAGTACTTC.

The table lists this clonotype with a few counts. The CDR3 loop reads CASSLGRLGQPQHF. CDR3 bases: TGTGCCAGCAGTTTAGGACGGCTCGGTCAGCCCCAGCATTTT. The chain employs TRBV28 and TRBJ1-5; no firm D call. V was shortened by 2 bases and J by 6 bases, with 11 bases between the two germline ends. CDR1 and CDR2 (germline): MDHEN, SYDVKM. This CDR3 is 14 amino acids long.

The chain carries TRBV19 and TRBJ2-2, with D possibly TRBD2 on 5 matching bases. V lost 7 bases, J lost 1 base, and 16 bases lay in between. CDR1 is LNHDA, CDR2 SQIVND, per germline (reference sequence). The CDR3 length is 16 residues. The CDR3 loop is CASNSGLVMNTGELFF. As DNA, the CDR3 is TGTGCCAGTAACTCCGGACTCGTCATGAACACCGGGGAGCTGTTTTTT.

This clonotype occurred a few times. The rearrangement links TRBV27 to TRBJ1-1; TRBD1 is a possible D gene (5 bases). Trimming stripped 4 bases from V and 5 bases from J, with 17 bases between. Germline V gives CDR1 MNHEY, CDR2 SMNVEV (reference sequence). The CDR3 has 15 residues. For the CDR3, the DNA is TGTGCCAGCAGTTCCGCCCGGAGGGGCCGGACTGAAGCTTTCTTT. Residues: CASSSARRGRTEAFF.

The chain links TRBV6-2 or TRBV6-3 to TRBJ2-2; unclear D gene. The V gene's germline CDR1 is MNHEY and CDR2 SVGEGT. Trimming removed 2 bases at V and 2 bases at J, with 9 bases between. The CDR3 runs to 15 residues. CDR3 nucleotide sequence: TGTGCCAGCAGTTACCGCGTCTTTAACACCGGGGAGCTGTTTTTT. It specifies CASSYRVFNTGELFF.

This clonotype has more than one count but fewer than ten. This chain uses TRBV4-3 with TRBJ2-1; TRBD1 might be the D (5 bases). The CDR3 totals 16 residues. CDR1 and CDR2 from the germline V gene are LGHNA and YSLEER. The ends were cut back, 0 bases at V and 8 bases at J, with 17 bases in the middle. CDR3: CASSQDRLGVLDEQFF. The CDR3 DNA is TGCGCCAGCAGCCAAGATCGCCTAGGGGTCCTTGATGAGCAGTTCTTC.